The TCR beta chain described here comes from a study of blood T cell repertoires in COVID-19. Study-level information: Samples came from the United States, Italy and Spain, spanning acute and convalescent COVID-19. From T cells, B-cell-depleted T cells, or PBMCs came the material, which was cDNA or gDNA.

Patients at the Seattle site were enrolled during active infection and followed longitudinally. Original methodology: Researchers report that nucleated cell counts were estimated from reference gene primer amplification. The method was immunoSEQ multiplex PCR; TCRdb's version includes in-frame clones alone and lacks a portion of them. D and trimming come from the DNA, and the V and J calls and clone size come from that table. The repertoire holds fewer than 250,000 clones, with about 87% as singletons. This CDR3 region has 15 residues. V gave up 5 bases and J gave up 3 bases; unmatched junction bases: 7. From germline, CDR1 is SGDLS and CDR2 YYNGEE.

Source material: peripheral blood. The TCR comes from a man aged 25-45 years with COVID-19, enrolled during active disease. V usage is TRBV9 and J usage is TRBJ2-3, with TRBD1 matching over 9 bases. In DNA, the CDR3 is TGTGCCAGCAGTCCTAGAGGGACAGGGACAGATACGCAGTATTTT. Protein: CASSPRGTGTDTQYF.